This T cell receptor beta chain was observed in a study of T cell responses to AZD1222 COVID-19 vaccine listed by TCRdb under 2021. Study-wide context: Because spike-specific TCR depth and breadth did not differ between the two schedules, AZD1222 recipients who got a second dose at roughly 4 weeks were pooled with those who got a second dose at roughly 12 weeks. TCR sequencing covered 230 to 250 trial participants: 207 given two doses of AZD1222 and about 26 given two doses of MenACWY control vaccine. Trial participants were enrolled into age subgroups of 18-55, 56-69 and 70-plus years, which contained about 150, 28 and 57 TCR-sequenced participants, respectively. What the work shows at the level of the full study, not this receptor alone: The 56-69-year group was small, and its depth increase did not reach significance, likely because of low power. Most participants were white British and females outnumbered males, and the authors suggested that clonal diversity may have been underestimated. No day 14 peak-response samples were available, so repertoires were characterized only after the peak T cell response. The whole spike protein was spanned by vaccine-associated CD4 TCRs, and dominant responses were seen in regions 160-218 and 743-854. Epitopes outside the regions mutated in the B.1.351 and B.1.1.7 variants were reportedly recognized by nearly half of the unique spike-specific TCRs. Conclusions about previously exposed vaccinees are limited because only five to seven AZD1222 recipients were SARS-CoV-2 seropositive at baseline. After two AZD1222 doses, both the breadth and the depth of spike-specific TCRs were significantly higher than at day 0 and than in MenACWY recipients.

The CDR3 regions of human TCRbeta chains were subjected to immunosequencing. As for how the authors treated the data: Repertoire TCRs were checked for matches against a reference library of SARS-CoV-2-specific TCRs that had been generated using the MIRA antigen-specificity platform. Breadth was defined as the fraction of unique TCRs that were SARS-CoV-2-associated, and depth was defined as the fraction of total T cells that were SARS-CoV-2-associated. Using the MIRA data, each spike-specific TCR was assigned both to the spike region to which the TCR was reactive and to a CD4 or CD8 class. Log10-transformed breadth and depth values were compared by one-way ANOVA with Sidak's multiple comparisons tests. In its TCRdb copy, this immuneACCESS table keeps in-frame sequences only and misses some clones. Where compared with another copy, unresolved V genes explain less than half of these, and the others have no known cause. From that table come the V and J calls and clone size; the DNA was used to work out D and trimming. This sample holds about 140,000 clones; about 93% were observed only once. The ten top clones hold around 3.8% of the sample.

CDR1 and CDR2, per the germline V gene, are SGHTA and FQGNSA. V sheds 4 bases and J sheds 8 bases, leaving 14 bases between their ends. Spanning cysteine to phenylalanine, the CDR3 consists of 14 amino acids. Only the CDR3 portion is preserved as DNA: 42 bases, with reading frame beginning at the first base. This clone was seen a few times. Its specific antigen is unknown. Base qualities are not at hand, and no much larger clone is one base apart. The time point label here, explained by the study, means: baseline before first vaccination. Samples from vaccinated people were obtained from the UK trials COV001 and COV002, which included a single-blind randomized controlled phase 2/3 trial of AZD1222 (ChAdOx1 nCoV-19) in healthy adults. Trial participant PBMC samples were collected at day 0 and day 28 after the second dose for TCRbeta chain sequencing.

This specimen was peripheral blood, taken on day 0 of AZD1222 vaccination. The chain links TRBV7-2 with TRBJ2-2; the best D guess is TRBD2, with 6 bases matching. The clonotype originates from an adult in good health. CDR3 region: CASSSLLATGELFF. The nucleotide sequence reads as follows: TGTGCCAGCAGCTCCTTACTAGCAACTGGGGAGCTGTTTTTT.